These 19 T cell receptor beta chains were sequenced from one sample in a study of cytomegalovirus exposure and HLA in healthy donors (dated by TCRdb to about 2017). Library creation used the immunoSEQ multiplex PCR assay. For the multiplex PCR, a mixture combining 60 forward primers for TCR Vbeta segments and 13 reverse primers for TCR Jbeta segments was used. Sourced from immuneACCESS, this table was stored by TCRdb with only in-frame sequences that have V and J called. A share of the clones is absent; for the studies checked, an unresolved V gene accounts for under half, and the remainder has no known explanation. This sample lists more than 95,000 clones; 70% to 85% were detected once. About 1.7% of the sample is in the top ten clones. What was sequenced was PBMCs. Every receptor here comes from a man aged 18 to 30 in good health and CMV-seronegative.

Note on this clone: Other nucleotide sequences from this sample produce the same CDR3. The V and J genes are TRBV5-1 and TRBJ2-5; TRBD1 is a possible D gene (5 bases). This CDR3 comprises 14 residues. Germline assignment: CDR1 SGHRS and CDR2 YFSETQ. Deletions cut 0 bases from V and 2 bases from J, with 8 bases between. CDR3 coding DNA: TGCGCCAGCAGCTTGGTAGGGGCTCAAGAGACCCAGTACTTC. It is translated as CASSLVGAQETQYF.

The chain uses TRBV5-1 and TRBJ1-1, with 9 bases that match TRBD1. The CDR3 has 15 amino acids. The J segment lost 10 bases and the V segment lost 1 base, leaving 11 bases of the junction unmatched. Germline V gives CDR1 SGHRS, CDR2 YFSETQ. Here the CDR3 reads CASSLFGQGIDVAFF. The CDR3 DNA is TGCGCCAGCAGCTTGTTTGGACAGGGGATTGATGTAGCTTTCTTT.

The V gene is TRBV5-6, the J gene TRBJ2-3, with D hard to call. Germline CDR1 is SGHDT and CDR2 is YYEEEE. This CDR3 region has 15 residues. The ends were cut back, 7 bases at V and 0 bases at J, with 15 bases in the middle. The CDR3 here is CASWWNRRSTDTQYF. The CDR3 DNA reads as TGTGCCAGCTGGTGGAACCGGAGAAGCACAGATACGCAGTATTTT.

The chain employs TRBV4-1 and TRBJ2-5; D gene ambiguous. The CDR3 has 15 amino acids. V was cut by 0 bases and J by 5 bases, with 13 bases left in between. Per the germline V gene, CDR1 is MGHRA and CDR2 is YSYEKL. CDR3 sequence (DNA): TGCGCCAGCAGCCAAGATAACCTAGACTTGGAGACCCAGTACTTC. Amino acids: CASSQDNLDLETQYF.

CDR3 coding DNA: TGTGCCAGCAGCTTGGGGACAGCCCCTTCCCACGAGCAGTACTTC. Protein product: CASSLGTAPSHEQYF. This sequence joins TRBV5-4 and TRBJ2-7; D might be TRBD1 (6 bases). The CDR3 contains 15 residues. The germline V gene encodes CDR1 SGHNT and CDR2 YYREEE (reference sequence). Deletions cut 0 bases from V and 5 bases from J, with 15 bases between. Full variable domain (rest looked up from reference TRBV5-4 and TRBJ2-7): ETGVTQSPTHLIKTRGQQVTLRCSSQSGHNTVSWYQQALGQGPQFIFQYYREEENGRGNFPPRFSGLQFPNYSSELNVNALELDDSALYLCASSLGTAPSHEQYFGPGTRLTVT.

This clone is labeled large. This sequence joins TRBV4-1 and TRBJ1-2; TRBD1 matches 9 bases. V was clipped by 0 bases and J by 7 bases; unmatched bases: 6. CDR3 size: 15 residues. CDR1 is MGHRA, CDR2 YSYEKL, per germline. CDR3 nucleotides: TGCGCCAGCAGCCAAGAGGGGACAGGGCTCGCTGGCTACACCTTC. It encodes CASSQEGTGLAGYTF.

This clone was seen just once. The gene calls are TRBV5-1 and TRBJ2-1; 7 nucleotides align to TRBD2. With V trimmed by 4 bases and J by 5 bases, 9 bases remained unmatched. Looked up from germline, CDR1 is SGHRS and CDR2 is YFSETQ. CDR3 length: 15 residues. The CDR3: CASSPSAGRDNEQFF. In DNA form, the CDR3 reads TGCGCCAGCAGCCCCTCGGCAGGGAGGGACAATGAGCAGTTCTTC.

The chain combines TRBV6-4 with TRBJ2-2; 7 bases agree with TRBD2. V shed 6 bases and J 4 bases; nucleotides not matched to a gene: 8. CDR3 length equals 15 residues. CDR1 is MRHNA, CDR2 SNTAGT, per germline. The CDR3 DNA follows: TGTGCCAGCAGCCCGACTAGCATCGGCACCGGGGAGCTGTTTTTT. Translation gives CASSPTSIGTGELFF.

The chain couples TRBV5-1 to TRBJ2-1; 8 nucleotides line up with TRBD2. This CDR3 comprises 16 residues. The germline gives CDR1 SGHRS, CDR2 YFSETQ. V dropped 3 bases and J dropped 0; count of bases not matched to a gene: 5. The CDR3 is CASSSRGGSSYNEQFF. Here the CDR3 DNA reads TGCGCCAGCAGCTCTCGGGGGGGGAGCTCCTACAATGAGCAGTTCTTC. Combining the CDR3 with reference TRBV5-1 and TRBJ2-1 gives the whole variable domain KAGVTQTPRYLIKTRGQQVTLSCSPISGHRSVSWYQQTPGQGLQFLFEYFSETQRNKGNFPGRFSGRQFSNSRSEMNVSTLELGDSALYLCASSSRGGSSYNEQFFGPGTRLTVL.

The chain couples TRBV7-7 to TRBJ2-5; TRBD2 aligns across 10 bases. CDR1 and CDR2 from the germline V gene are SSHAT and FNYEAQ (reference sequence). The CDR3 is 15 amino acids. The J segment lost 9 bases and the V segment lost 5 bases, leaving 12 bases of the junction unmatched. The CDR3 DNA reads TGTGCCAGCAGCCTCTCTAGCGGGGGCTTAGCGGCCCAGTACTTC. Its translation: CASSLSSGGLAAQYF. Drawing the rest from reference TRBV7-7 and TRBJ2-5, the complete variable domain is GAGVSQSPRYKVTKRGQDVTLRCDPISSHATLYWYQQALGQGPEFLTYFNYEAQPDKSGLPSDRFSAERPEGSISTLTIQRTEQRDSAMYRCASSLSSGGLAAQYFGPGTRLLVL.

The V gene is TRBV6-5, the J gene TRBJ2-5; TRBD2 matches at 8 bases. The J call is uncertain, as TRBJ2-7 better fits the DNA end. The CDR3 totals 13 residues. Per the germline V gene, CDR1 is MNHEY and CDR2 is SVGAGI. CDR3 coding DNA: TGTGCCAGCACCCCGGGACTAGGCTACGAGCAGTACTTC. Its translation: CASTPGLGYEQYF.

A remark on this clone: Other DNA sequences of this sample code for an identical CDR3. The chain couples TRBV19 to TRBJ1-4; 7 positions agree with TRBD1. The CDR3 extends over 15 amino acids. The V segment lost 3 bases and the J segment 0 bases; nucleotides outside the gene matches: 1. Germline values: CDR1 LNHDA, CDR2 SQIVND (reference sequence). In DNA form, the CDR3 reads TGTGCCAGTAGTATCGGGACAGCAACTAATGAAAAACTGTTTTTT. Its protein is CASSIGTATNEKLFF.

The genes are TRBV7-8 and TRBJ1-4, with TRBD1 matching over 11 bases. J gave up 4 bases and V 5 bases, and 6 bases lay outside the gene matches. Germline V gives CDR1 SGHVS, CDR2 FQNEAQ. This CDR3 has 16 amino acids. The CDR3 reads CASSRGQGGLNEKLFF. CDR3 bases: TGTGCCAGCAGCCGGGGACAGGGGGGCCTTAATGAAAAACTGTTTTTT.

CDR3 sequence: CASTPYPVGGYGYTF. CDR3 nucleotide sequence: TGTGCCAGCACCCCTTACCCGGTGGGGGGATATGGCTACACCTTC. The chain uses TRBV6-1 and TRBJ1-2; D might be TRBD1 (5 bases). The CDR3 has 15 amino acids. The V gene lost 7 bases and the J gene lost 5 bases, with 20 bases spanning the gap. Germline V gives CDR1 MNHNS, CDR2 SASEGT.

This clone occurred a few times. The genes are TRBV10-3 and TRBJ1-1, with no clear D. The V and J ends lost 8 bases and 3 bases respectively, with 7 bases between them. Germline loops: CDR1 ENHRY, CDR2 SYGVKD. CDR3 length: 11 amino acids. CDR3 residues: CAIARDTEAFF. CDR3 DNA: TGTGCCATCGCCCGGGACACTGAAGCTTTCTTT.

This sequence joins TRBV7-6 and TRBJ2-7, with D tentatively TRBD2 (7 bases). The CDR3 has 14 amino acids. Germline V gene data show CDR1 as SGHVS and CDR2 as FNYEAQ. The V gene lost 2 bases and the J gene lost 7 bases, with 15 bases spanning the gap. CDR3 residues: CASSLSRGGREQYF. For the CDR3, the DNA is TGTGCCAGCAGCTTATCAAGGGGGGGCAGGGAGCAGTACTTC. Combining the CDR3 with reference TRBV7-6 and TRBJ2-7 gives the whole variable domain GAGVSQSPRYKVTKRGQDVALRCDPISGHVSLYWYRQALGQGPEFLTYFNYEAQQDKSGLPNDRFSAERPEGSISTLTIQRTEQRDSAMYRCASSLSRGGREQYFGPGTRLTVT.

The chain employs TRBV9 and TRBJ1-2; possibly TRBD1 for D (6 bases). The CDR3 is 14 amino acids. Germline V gives CDR1 SGDLS, CDR2 YYNGEE. The ends were cut back, 0 bases at V and 6 bases at J, with 12 bases in the middle. The CDR3 region has the DNA TGTGCCAGCAGCGTAGATATCGGGACAAATGGCTACACCTTC. Translating gives CASSVDIGTNGYTF. Together with reference TRBV9 and TRBJ1-2, the CDR3 gives the full variable domain: DSGVTQTPKHLITATGQRVTLRCSPRSGDLSVYWYQQSLDQGLQFLIQYYNGEERAKGNILERFSAQQFPDLHSELNLSSLELGDSALYFCASSVDIGTNGYTFGSGTRLTVV.

The rearrangement links TRBV29-1 to TRBJ2-1; D possibly corresponds to TRBD1 (6 bases). Trimming stripped 4 bases from V and 4 bases from J, with 11 bases between. The V gene's germline CDR1 is SQVTM and CDR2 ANQGSEA. The CDR3 totals 13 residues. The CDR3: CSVGGPRYNEQFF. In DNA, the CDR3 is TGCAGCGTTGGGGGGCCGCGATACAATGAGCAGTTCTTC.

This clone has more than one count but fewer than ten. The chain joins TRBV7-9 to TRBJ2-1; 9 nucleotides align to TRBD1. J lost 3 bases, V lost 5 bases, and 5 bases had no gene match. This CDR3 spans 15 amino acids. Germline V CDR1 and CDR2: SEHNR, FQNEAQ (reference sequence). CDR3: CASSPGTGFYNEQFF. The CDR3, as DNA: TGTGCCAGCAGCCCCGGGACAGGGTTCTACAATGAGCAGTTCTTC.